The 15 T cell receptor beta chains reported below all come from one sample, sequenced in a study of neurological immune-mediated disorders (dated 2019 in TCRdb). To prepare the library, 5' RACE was applied. Sequencing was performed on an Illumina HiSeq 2500. TCRdb's own reprocessing of the public reads used fastp at Q25 and MiXCR and kept productive beta chains. A single entry per CDR3 protein holds the most common genes and DNA from its merged rows. This sample comprises tens of thousands of distinct CDR3 sequences, less than 5.5% of them detected only once. The ten largest clones add up to 2.2% of the sample. Sequencing was carried out using PBMCs. These receptors all come from a woman aged 25 to 39 with multiple sclerosis.

This clonotype was observed many times. This chain uses TRBV12-3 or TRBV12-4 with TRBJ1-1; no firm D call. Trimming pared 6 bases from V and 6 bases from J, leaving 11 bases between. The CDR3 loop spans 12 amino acids. In nucleotides, the CDR3 is TGTGCCAGCAGCTACGAGACCTCTGAAGCTTTCTTT. Protein product: CASSYETSEAFF.

The sample holds many counts of this clonotype. This chain links TRBV20-1 with TRBJ1-1, with 7 bases identical to TRBD1. Germline assignment: CDR1 DFQATT and CDR2 SNEGSKA (reference sequence). The trim removed 5 bases at V and 1 base at J, leaving 4 bases unmatched. The CDR3 length is 13 residues. In nucleotides, the CDR3 is TGCAGTGCTCGGGACAGATGGAACACTGAAGCTTTCTTT. This encodes CSARDRWNTEAFF.

This clonotype was detected only a few times. The CDR3 region is CASSPGFRGRNYGYTF. CDR3 coding DNA: TGTGCCAGCAGCCCAGGGTTCAGGGGACGAAACTATGGCTACACCTTC. The chain has TRBV3-1 and TRBJ1-2, with D maybe TRBD1 (6 bases). Per germline, CDR1 LGHDT and CDR2 YNNKEL (reference sequence). V dropped 4 bases and J dropped 2 bases, with 17 bases sitting between them. There are 16 residues in the CDR3. The complete variable domain, with remaining parts taken from reference TRBV3-1 and TRBJ1-2, reads DTAVSQTPKYLVTQMGNDKSIKCEQNLGHDTMYWYKQDSKKFLKIMFSYNNKELIINETVPNRFSPKSPDKAHLNLHINSLELGDSAVYFCASSPGFRGRNYGYTFGSGTRLTVV.

This clonotype occurred many times. The V gene is TRBV20-1, the J gene TRBJ2-3, with D perhaps matching TRBD2 (5 bases). The CDR3 consists of 14 residues. Germline V gene data show CDR1 as DFQATT and CDR2 as SNEGSKA (reference sequence). Trimming cost V 1 base and J 10 bases, with 18 bases left between them. The CDR3 sequence: CSARAFGLSEAQYF. CDR3 DNA: TGCAGTGCTAGAGCCTTCGGACTGTCCGAGGCGCAGTATTTT.

This clonotype was seen many times. The CDR3 DNA reads as TGTGCCAGTAGTGATATTACAGATACGCAGTATTTT. Its translation: CASSDITDTQYF. This rearrangement joins TRBV19 to TRBJ2-3; D call uncertain. This CDR3 region has 12 residues. V lost 5 bases and J 3 bases, leaving 6 bases between the germline ends. Looked up from germline, CDR1 is LNHDA and CDR2 is SQIVND (reference sequence).

This clonotype was detected many times. This chain joins TRBV20-1 and TRBJ2-5, with D uncertain. Germline CDR1 reads DFQATT; CDR2 reads SNEGSKA (reference sequence). Trimming pared 2 bases from V and 2 bases from J, leaving 9 bases between. This CDR3 comprises 13 residues. The CDR3 protein is CSARRTVQETQYF. CDR3 DNA: TGCAGTGCTAGAAGGACGGTACAAGAGACCCAGTACTTC.

This clonotype showed up many times. V usage is TRBV3-1 and J usage is TRBJ2-2; D ambiguous. V lost 8 bases to trimming and J lost 2 bases, with 9 bases between them. The length of the CDR3 is 13 residues. Germline lookup yields CDR1 LGHDT and CDR2 YNNKEL (reference sequence). The CDR3, as DNA: TGTGCCAGCGGGTCTGGAAACACCGGGGAGCTGTTTTTT. This translates into CASGSGNTGELFF.

This clonotype came up a few times. The chain recombines TRBV14 with TRBJ2-1, with D possibly TRBD1 on 5 matching bases. The CDR3 length is 14 residues. Trimming shortened V by 6 bases and J by 6 bases, and 15 bases separated the two germline ends. CDR1 and CDR2 (germline): SGHDN, FVKESK. For the CDR3, the DNA is TGTGCCAGCAGTGAGCATCAGGGCTTCAATGAGCAGTTCTTC. Protein: CASSEHQGFNEQFF.

There are many counts of this clonotype. V gene TRBV5-1 combines with J gene TRBJ2-3; 10 nucleotides line up with TRBD1. Germline V gene sequence: CDR1 SGHRS, CDR2 YFSETQ. With V trimmed by 0 bases and J by 2 bases, 9 bases remained unmatched. CDR3 length: 18 residues. The CDR3 reads CASSLVTGGARYTDTQYF. In nucleotides, the CDR3 is TGCGCCAGCAGCTTGGTGACAGGGGGCGCAAGGTACACAGATACGCAGTATTTT.

In the case of this clonotype: Sequence at one end of the junction differs from germline and may be a read error. The rearrangement links TRBV12-3 or TRBV12-4 to TRBJ1-1; weak D call: TRBD1 (6 bases). CDR3 size: 14 residues. The CDR3 DNA is TGTGCCAGCAGCGAACTACAGGGCGGCACTGCAGCTTTCTTT. Amino acid sequence: CASSELQGGTAAFF.

This clonotype was detected many times. The chain employs TRBV24-1 and TRBJ1-1; D not certain. The V gene lost 8 bases and the J gene lost 1 base, with 19 bases spanning the gap. The CDR3 length is 16 residues. Germline lookup yields CDR1 KGHDR and CDR2 SFDVKD. Here the CDR3 reads CATNLGTAAGNTEAFF. The CDR3 nucleotides read TGTGCCACCAATCTAGGCACAGCGGCGGGGAACACTGAAGCTTTCTTT.

In its sample, this clonotype was seen many times. CDR3 coding DNA: TGTGCCACCAGCAGAGATAGGGCTAGCGGGTACGAGCAGTACTTC. Translated: CATSRDRASGYEQYF. The chain has TRBV15 and TRBJ2-7, with 8 bases aligning to TRBD2. CDR3 length equals 15 residues. Germline V gene lookup returns CDR1 LNHNV and CDR2 YYDKDF (reference sequence). The V and J ends lost 0 bases and 4 bases, in that order; junction bases with no gene match: 5.

The chain uses TRBV15 and TRBJ2-7; D remains ambiguous. The ends were cut back, 5 bases at V and 0 bases at J, with 14 bases in the middle. Germline CDR1 and CDR2: LNHNV and YYDKDF (reference sequence). This CDR3 has 15 residues. The CDR3 DNA reads as TGTGCCACCAGCCTAGTGGAGTTAGGCTCCTACGAGCAGTACGTC. Residues: CATSLVELGSYEQYV.

Comments on this clonotype: A read error may explain this, as a much larger clone is one base away. The chain has TRBV20-1 and TRBJ1-6; the match to TRBD1 covers 11 bases. Germline CDR1 DFQATT, CDR2 SNEGSKA (reference sequence). V trimming: 3 bases; J trimming: 15 bases; junction bases outside the gene matches: 10. The CDR3 totals 14 residues. The CDR3, as DNA: TGCAGTGCTAGGGGGACAGGGGGACCGGGGCACCTCCACTTT. This translates into CSARGTGGPGHLHF.

This clonotype was seen many times. The rearrangement uses TRBV12-3 or TRBV12-4 and TRBJ2-3; D is unclear. V lost 6 bases and J lost 2, with 21 bases in between. The CDR3 is 17 residues long. As DNA, the CDR3 is TGTGCCAGCAGCGAAGGAATGGGTGGGCCAACCACAGATACGCAGTATTTT. This gives the protein CASSEGMGGPTTDTQYF.